A selection of T cell receptor beta chains follows, all from one sample in a study of blood T cell repertoires in COVID-19. Here immunoSEQ multiplex PCR was the method, and the copy in TCRdb shows in-frame clones only, minus some. This sample has 10,000 to 15,000 clones, with about three quarters found just once. The sequenced sample consisted of peripheral blood. These receptors were taken from a man in his sixties with COVID-19, enrolled during active disease. CDR3s include the opening cysteine and the closing phenylalanine or tryptophan. D genes are given only for firm matches. Expanded clones are given a class, and other clones once, few, many or no size at all.

TRBD2	TRBV9	TRBJ2-1	-	CASSPPGTSGVNEQFF	TGTGCCAGCAGCCCGCCCGGGACTAGCGGGGTGAATGAGCAGTTCTTC
-	TRBV9	TRBJ1-1	-	CASSVGGSNTEAFF	TGTGCCAGCAGCGTAGGAGGGTCGAACACTGAAGCTTTCTTT
-	TRBV7-2	TRBJ2-1	-	CASIPGTGSYNEQFF	TGTGCCAGCATCCCGGGTACCGGGTCCTACAATGAGCAGTTCTTC
TRBD2	TRBV4-1	TRBJ2-1	-	CASSQGPASGSNEQFF	TGCGCCAGCAGCCAAGGCCCGGCTAGCGGGAGTAATGAGCAGTTCTTC
-	TRBV30	TRBJ2-1	-	CAWTGGRLYNEQFF	TGTGCCTGGACCGGAGGGCGGCTATACAATGAGCAGTTCTTC
TRBD1	TRBV5-6	TRBJ2-7	-	CASSGPGTGGYEQYF	TGTGCCAGCAGCGGCCCCGGGACAGGGGGCTACGAGCAGTACTTC
-	TRBV7-9	TRBJ1-1	-	CASSLDSGVRSFF	TGTGCCAGCAGCCTCGATTCCGGGGTAAGGTCTTTCTTT
TRBD2	TRBV5-1	TRBJ2-1	-	CASSSGGFSYNEQFF	TGCGCCAGCAGTAGCGGGGGGTTTTCCTACAATGAGCAGTTCTTC
-	TRBV12-3/TRBV12-4	TRBJ2-1	-	CASSPGDEQFF	TGTGCCAGCAGTCCCGGGGATGAGCAGTTCTTC
TRBD2	TRBV30	TRBJ2-4	-	CAWKEGGLAGNIQYF	TGTGCCTGGAAGGAAGGGGGACTAGCGGGAAACATTCAGTACTTC
TRBD2	TRBV18	TRBJ2-1	few	CASSTGLASNEQFF	TGTGCCAGCTCCACGGGACTAGCGTCCAATGAGCAGTTCTTC
TRBD2	TRBV6-1	TRBJ2-1	-	CASSEWAASGGLNEQFF	TGTGCCAGCAGTGAATGGGCGGCTAGCGGGGGGCTCAATGAGCAGTTCTTC
TRBD1	TRBV6-6	TRBJ2-5	-	CASSPQGAETQYF	TGTGCCAGCAGCCCGCAGGGGGCTGAGACCCAGTACTTC
TRBD1	TRBV5-4	TRBJ2-7	-	CASSLGWAGGYEQYF	TGTGCCAGCAGCTTGGGTTGGGCAGGGGGCTACGAGCAGTACTTC
-	TRBV3-1/TRBV3-2	TRBJ1-5	medium-sized	CASSQDTGGRQPQHF	TGTGCCAGCAGCCAAGATACCGGGGGACGACAGCCCCAGCATTTT
-	TRBV19	TRBJ1-2	-	CASSISRLSNYGYTF	TGTGCCAGTAGTATAAGCCGACTGTCTAACTATGGCTACACCTTC
-	TRBV28	TRBJ2-3	-	CASSPTPGTASSTDTQYF	TGTGCCAGCAGTCCGACCCCCGGGACTGCCTCTAGCACAGATACGCAGTATTTT
TRBD2	TRBV5-1	TRBJ2-3	medium-sized	CASSLREGPADTQYF	TGCGCCAGCAGCTTGCGGGAGGGCCCCGCAGATACGCAGTATTTT
TRBD1	TRBV5-5	TRBJ2-1	few	CASSFSGTGGYNEQFF	TGTGCCAGCAGCTTCTCCGGGACAGGGGGTTACAATGAGCAGTTCTTC
TRBD2	TRBV12-5	TRBJ2-1	-	CASGSGTSGSYNEQFF	TGTGCTAGTGGTTCCGGGACTAGCGGTTCCTACAATGAGCAGTTCTTC
TRBD2	TRBV5-4	TRBJ2-1	few	CASSSRTSGRGNEQFF	TGTGCCAGCAGCTCGCGGACTAGCGGGAGGGGGAATGAGCAGTTCTTC
-	TRBV24-1	TRBJ2-1	-	CATSDDLQGSSYNEQFF	TGTGCCACCAGTGACGATCTCCAGGGTAGCTCCTACAATGAGCAGTTCTTC
-	TRBV4-2	TRBJ1-5	few	CASSQEAAANSNQPQHF	TGTGCCAGCAGCCAAGAGGCGGCCGCCAATAGCAATCAGCCCCAGCATTTT
TRBD1	TRBV5-1	TRBJ1-4	-	CASSLLPPGQQLVKKLFF	TGCGCCAGCAGCTTGCTTCCCCCGGGACAGCAACTAGTGAAGAAACTGTTTTTT
-	TRBV6-5	TRBJ2-3	-	CASQKRKGTDTQYF	TGTGCCAGCCAGAAGCGGAAAGGCACAGATACGCAGTATTTT
TRBD2	TRBV7-2	TRBJ2-5	-	CASSLLGLAGGLETQYF	TGTGCCAGCAGCTTACTAGGACTAGCGGGAGGTTTAGAGACCCAGTACTTC
-	TRBV27	TRBJ1-4	-	CASSHLTGPNEKLFF	TGTGCCAGCAGTCACCTGACAGGTCCTAATGAAAAACTGTTTTTT
TRBD2	TRBV9	TRBJ2-1	-	CASSAEGSGYNEQFF	TGTGCCAGCAGCGCGGAGGGTAGCGGGTACAATGAGCAGTTCTTC
TRBD1	TRBV6-6	TRBJ2-1	few	CASSYSQGANEQFF	TGTGCCAGCAGTTACTCACAGGGGGCTAATGAGCAGTTCTTC
TRBD1	TRBV5-1	TRBJ1-2	-	CASSLGRGRDVDYGYTF	TGCGCCAGCAGCTTGGGCAGGGGGCGTGATGTAGACTATGGCTACACCTTC
TRBD2	TRBV11-3	TRBJ2-5	-	CASSPGKRGQETQYF	TGTGCCAGCAGCCCGGGCAAGCGGGGCCAAGAGACCCAGTACTTC
-	TRBV7-9	TRBJ2-1	-	CASSFSQGWNEQFF	TGTGCCAGCAGCTTTTCACAGGGATGGAATGAGCAGTTCTTC
-	TRBV2	TRBJ1-1	-	CASSEGGGKNTEAFF	TGTGCCAGCAGTGAGGGGGGGGGAAAGAACACTGAAGCTTTCTTT
-	TRBV7-8	TRBJ1-1	few	CASSLGVPRGVNTEAFF	TGTGCCAGCAGCTTAGGGGTCCCCCGGGGGGTGAACACTGAAGCTTTCTTT
TRBD2	TRBV24-1	TRBJ2-1	-	CATSDSRLAGGNEQFF	TGTGCCACCAGTGACTCGAGACTAGCGGGAGGCAATGAGCAGTTCTTC
TRBD1	TRBV2	TRBJ1-5	-	CASSGGQGTFSPQHF	TGTGCCAGCAGTGGGGGACAGGGGACCTTTTCGCCCCAGCATTTT
-	TRBV7-9	TRBJ2-3	-	CASSSEGGTDTQYF	TGTGCCAGCAGCTCAGAGGGGGGGACAGATACGCAGTATTTT
-	TRBV19	TRBJ1-1	-	CASSTRDRWANTEAFF	TGTGCCAGTAGTACGCGGGACCGGTGGGCGAACACTGAAGCTTTCTTT
-	TRBV14	TRBJ2-1	-	CASSVLTGTGGWNEQFF	TGTGCCAGCAGCGTCCTGACTGGCACGGGTGGTTGGAATGAGCAGTTCTTC
-	TRBV11-3	TRBJ2-1	-	CASSLEGQYSYNEQFF	TGTGCCAGCAGCTTAGAAGGACAGTACTCCTACAATGAGCAGTTCTTC
-	TRBV5-1	TRBJ1-1	-	CASSPRRVGMNTEAFF	TGCGCCAGCAGCCCCCGGAGGGTTGGCATGAACACTGAAGCTTTCTTT
TRBD2	TRBV11-2	TRBJ2-1	-	CASSLAPSGRIRYEQFF	TGTGCCAGCAGCTTAGCCCCTAGCGGGAGGATCAGGTATGAGCAGTTCTTC
-	TRBV25-1	TRBJ2-3	-	CASSDPRVGADTQYF	TGTGCCAGCAGTGACCCCAGGGTCGGAGCAGATACGCAGTATTTT
-	TRBV6-2/TRBV6-3	TRBJ2-5	-	CASSSFQVLQYF	TGTGCCAGCAGTTCCTTCCAGGTCCTCCAGTACTTC
TRBD2	TRBV11-3	TRBJ2-3	-	CASSLGLASHTDTQYF	TGTGCCAGCAGCTTAGGACTAGCTTCCCATACAGATACGCAGTATTTT
-	TRBV3-1/TRBV3-2	TRBJ2-7	-	CASSQGSEVYEQYF	TGTGCCAGCAGCCAAGGGTCAGAAGTCTACGAGCAGTACTTC
-	TRBV5-8	TRBJ1-2	-	CASSLISPGVQGNYGYTF	TGTGCCAGCAGCTTGATAAGCCCGGGAGTCCAGGGTAACTATGGCTACACCTTC
-	TRBV11-2	TRBJ2-3	-	CASSLVLEQYF	TGTGCCAGCAGCCTGGTATTAGAGCAGTATTTT
-	TRBV19	TRBJ1-5	-	CASRPQGSTQPQHF	TGTGCCAGTAGACCCCAGGGTTCGACTCAGCCCCAGCATTTT
-	TRBV11-3	TRBJ2-1	few	CASGTGLVYNEQFF	TGTGCCAGCGGAACTGGGCTCGTCTACAATGAGCAGTTCTTC
TRBD1	TRBV7-8	TRBJ2-5	-	CASSSPLFGTGHQETQYF	TGTGCCAGCAGCTCACCCTTATTTGGGACAGGGCATCAAGAGACCCAGTACTTC
TRBD1	TRBV6-5	TRBJ1-2	-	CASSRGQGYGYTF	TGTGCCAGCAGTCGAGGACAGGGGTATGGCTACACCTTC
-	TRBV11-3	TRBJ2-1	-	CASSLGGANEQFF	TGTGCCAGCAGCTTAGGAGGAGCCAATGAGCAGTTCTTC
TRBD1	TRBV6-6	TRBJ1-2	-	CASSPTGSGYTF	TGTGCCAGCAGCCCGACAGGGAGCGGCTACACCTTC
-	TRBV27	TRBJ2-5	-	CASSPRSPSETQYF	TGTGCCAGCAGCCCCCGGTCACCCTCAGAGACCCAGTACTTC
-	TRBV5-1	TRBJ2-3	-	CASSLGASVQDTQYF	TGCGCCAGCAGCTTGGGAGCGTCCGTTCAAGATACGCAGTATTTT